This T cell receptor beta chain is from a study of cytomegalovirus exposure and HLA in healthy donors. Points from the study as a whole: Segments of the TCR beta V type were, in most cases, productive about 90% or about 30% of the time in an earlier analysis. The authors reported that TCR beta sequences could predict HLA-A and HLA-B alleles. These predictions were accurate for most subjects in the first cohort. Cytomegalovirus association was assigned to 150 to 200 TCR beta chains.

The PCR used 60 Vbeta and 13 Jbeta primers. Clones were sequenced by immunoSEQ multiplex PCR, and TCRdb holds only the in-frame ones, with some missing. The profile shows tens of thousands of clones, about 82% of them singletons. Worth noting for this clone: Its cognate antigen is unknown.

The V gene's germline CDR1 is SGHNT and CDR2 YYREEE (reference sequence). The CDR3 length is 15 residues. With 0 bases removed from V and 1 base from J, the gap between germline ends came to 8 bases. The sample taken for sequencing was PBMCs. The clonotype originates from a woman aged 25 to 39 in good health and CMV-seronegative. The chain uses TRBV5-4 and TRBJ2-1; a possible D gene is TRBD2 (6 bases). The CDR3 loop reads CASSLVAASYNEQFF. The CDR3 DNA is TGTGCCAGCAGCTTGGTAGCGGCGTCCTACAATGAGCAGTTCTTC. Combining the CDR3 with reference TRBV5-4 and TRBJ2-1 gives the whole variable domain ETGVTQSPTHLIKTRGQQVTLRCSSQSGHNTVSWYQQALGQGPQFIFQYYREEENGRGNFPPRFSGLQFPNYSSELNVNALELDDSALYLCASSLVAASYNEQFFGPGTRLTVL.